The 21 T cell receptor beta chains below come from one sample, sequenced in a study of T cells in Graves' hyperthyroidism and ophthalmopathy. Researchers took RNA transcripts and amplified the TCR beta CDR3 regions from them. TCR CDR3 regions were first amplified by RT-PCR with HTBI primers. Via MiXCR, TCRdb re-called the multiplex PCR reads, giving one row per CDR3 protein. The sample records more than 500,000 distinct CDR3 sequences, approximately 15% being singletons. Sequenced material: blood. These receptors were obtained from a woman in her thirties or forties with Graves' ophthalmopathy.

This clonotype has a count of ten or more. The rearrangement uses TRBV5-1 and TRBJ2-7; 10 bases line up with TRBD1. With V trimmed by 0 bases and J by 3 bases, 3 bases remained unmatched. This CDR3 region has 15 residues. The germline gives CDR1 SGHRS, CDR2 YFSETQ. The CDR3 reads CASSLEGTGDYEQYF. CDR3 DNA sequence: TGCGCCAGCAGCTTGGAGGGGACAGGGGACTACGAGCAGTACTTC.

This clonotype was picked up many times. An end of the junction does not agree with germline; a read error may underlie this. The chain carries TRBV4-1 and TRBJ1-2; TRBD1 agrees at 10 bases. The CDR3 totals 14 residues. CDR1 MGHRA and CDR2 YSYEKL come from the germline V gene. The CDR3 reads CASSRDRGGYGYTF. The CDR3 nucleotides read TGTGCCAGCAGCAGGGACAGGGGAGGCTATGGCTACACCTTC.

This clonotype was observed a handful of times. The rearrangement links TRBV12-3 or TRBV12-4 to TRBJ2-4; D unresolved. The CDR3 covers 16 residues. Trimming removed 2 bases at V and 1 base at J, with 12 bases between. CDR3 protein: CASSLNVLGAKNIQYF. CDR3 in DNA: TGTGCCAGCAGTTTAAACGTCCTGGGGGCCAAAAACATTCAGTACTTC.

The rearrangement joins TRBV28 to TRBJ1-1; tentatively, D is TRBD1 (5 bases). V was trimmed by 5 bases and J by 1 base, leaving 11 bases between them. There are 14 residues in the CDR3. Germline lookup yields CDR1 MDHEN and CDR2 SYDVKM. The CDR3 loop reads CASSPRQPNTEAFF. In nucleotides, the CDR3 is TGTGCCAGCAGTCCCCGACAGCCGAACACTGAAGCTTTCTTT. Based on the CDR3 plus reference TRBV28 and TRBJ1-1, the full variable domain is DVKVTQSSRYLVKRTGEKVFLECVQDMDHENMFWYRQDPGLGLRLIYFSYDVKMKEKGDIPEGYSVSREKKERFSLILESASTNQTSMYLCASSPRQPNTEAFFGQGTRLTVV.

This clonotype was detected many times. The chain employs TRBV5-1 and TRBJ2-5; 9 positions match TRBD2. V dropped 2 bases and J dropped 2; count of bases not matched to a gene: 4. The CDR3 has 15 residues. Germline loops: CDR1 SGHRS, CDR2 YFSETQ. This CDR3 is CASSFSGSPQETQYF. The DNA of the CDR3 is TGCGCCAGCAGCTTTAGCGGGAGTCCGCAAGAGACCCAGTACTTC.

This clonotype was recorded at least ten times. The chain's CDR3 is CSAPRTSGSAQETQYF. The CDR3 nucleotides read TGCAGTGCCCCCCGGACGAGCGGGAGTGCCCAAGAGACCCAGTACTTC. The V call is TRBV20-1, the J call TRBJ2-5; 8 nucleotides line up with TRBD2. V shed 6 bases, J shed 1 base, and the junction held 13 bases outside the gene matches. The CDR3 is 16 residues long. Germline V gives CDR1 DFQATT, CDR2 SNEGSKA (reference sequence).

The sample holds many counts of this clonotype. The genes are TRBV9 and TRBJ1-2, with D uncertain. The CDR3 totals 12 residues. CDR1 is SGDLS and CDR2 is YYNGEE in the germline V gene. Trimming removed 8 bases at V and 3 bases at J, with 11 bases between. The CDR3 DNA follows: TGTGCCAGTTGGGGAGGGTACTATGGCTACACCTTC. As protein: CASWGGYYGYTF.

This clonotype was counted many times. The chain couples TRBV30 to TRBJ2-5; 7 bases map to TRBD1. Trimming removed 5 bases from V and 5 bases from J; junction bases left unmatched: 5. The CDR3 contains 12 residues. The germline gives CDR1 GTSNPN, CDR2 SVGIG (reference sequence). CDR3 sequence: CAWEQGLETQYF. CDR3 coding DNA: TGTGCCTGGGAACAGGGGCTGGAGACCCAGTACTTC.

This clonotype has only a few counts. The V gene is TRBV6-1, the J gene TRBJ1-5; D not certain. CDR1 is MNHNS, CDR2 SASEGT, per germline. The length of the CDR3 is 13 residues. The V gene lost 1 base and the J gene lost 11 bases, with 12 bases spanning the gap. As DNA, the CDR3 is TGTGCCAGCAGTGAAGAGGCGAAAACGGCCCAGCATTTT. Protein: CASSEEAKTAQHF.

The table lists this clonotype with many counts. The chain uses TRBV20-1 and TRBJ2-7; D call uncertain. Germline V gene lookup returns CDR1 DFQATT and CDR2 SNEGSKA (reference sequence). The V gene lost 3 bases and the J gene lost 3 bases, with 9 bases spanning the gap. The CDR3 runs to 12 residues. CDR3 amino acids: CSASVLGYEQYF. The DNA for the CDR3 is TGCAGTGCTAGTGTTCTAGGCTACGAGCAGTACTTC.

This chain connects TRBV30 to TRBJ2-7; 8 bases are a match to TRBD1. V gave up 2 bases and J gave up 7 bases; unmatched junction bases: 7. Germline V gene data show CDR1 as GTSNPN and CDR2 as SVGIG (reference sequence). The CDR3 sequence is 13 residues long. The chain's CDR3 is CAWSTRTGREQYF. CDR3 in DNA: TGTGCCTGGAGTACGCGGACAGGGAGAGAGCAGTACTTC.

The rearrangement links TRBV4-3 to TRBJ1-5; D gene unclear. The CDR3 totals 15 residues. Germline loops: CDR1 LGHNA, CDR2 YSLEER. V dropped 0 bases and J dropped 6 bases, with 12 bases sitting between them. In nucleotides, the CDR3 is TGCGCCAGCAGCCAAGATTGGGCTCCTGGTCAGCCCCAGCATTTT. This encodes CASSQDWAPGQPQHF.

This clonotype was detected many times. A much bigger clone sits one base away, suggesting this may be a read error. J is TRBJ2-7 and V is TRBV6-1; 11 nucleotides agree with TRBD2. From germline, CDR1 is MNHNS and CDR2 SASEGT. Trimming at V came to 6 bases and at J to 3 bases, leaving 4 bases not matched to a gene. CDR3 length: 14 amino acids. CDR3 amino acids: CASSHGTSGYEQYF. The CDR3 DNA reads as TGTGCCAGCAGCCACGGGACTAGCGGCTACGAGCAGTACTTC.

This chain links TRBV6-2 or TRBV6-3 with TRBJ2-5; 7 positions match TRBD2. The CDR3 is 14 amino acids. Germline lookup yields CDR1 MNHEY and CDR2 SVGEGT. After removal of 6 bases from V and 4 bases from J, the junction contained 8 bases not matched to a gene. The CDR3 here is CASRERDFRETQYF. CDR3 DNA sequence: TGTGCCAGCAGGGAGCGGGACTTCAGAGAGACCCAGTACTTC.

This clonotype was recorded at least ten times. The rearrangement uses TRBV6-1 and TRBJ2-7; TRBD1 agrees at 7 bases. CDR3 length equals 14 residues. CDR1 MNHNS and CDR2 SASEGT come from the germline V gene. V lost 4 bases to trimming and J lost 3 bases; unmatched junction nucleotides: 6. CDR3 coding DNA: TGTGCCAGCAGTGTTGAAGGGGGCCTCTACGAGCAGTACTTC. Amino acid sequence: CASSVEGGLYEQYF.

This clonotype was observed a handful of times. This chain connects TRBV19 to TRBJ1-1, with TRBD1 as a possible D gene (6 bases). The CDR3 loop spans 14 amino acids. Trimming pared 3 bases from V and 7 bases from J, leaving 15 bases between. Looked up from germline, CDR1 is LNHDA and CDR2 is SQIVND (reference sequence). CDR3 protein: CASSMLGIRGEAFF. In nucleotides, the CDR3 is TGTGCCAGTAGTATGTTGGGCATCAGGGGTGAAGCTTTCTTT. Drawing the rest from reference TRBV19 and TRBJ1-1, the complete variable domain is DGGITQSPKYLFRKEGQNVTLSCEQNLNHDAMYWYRQDPGQGLRLIYYSQIVNDFQKGDIAEGYSVSREKKESFPLTVTSAQKNPTAFYLCASSMLGIRGEAFFGQGTRLTVV.

Ten or more counts support this clonotype. The V and J genes are TRBV20-1 and TRBJ2-7, with D possibly called TRBD1 or TRBD2 (5 bases each). The CDR3 extends over 14 amino acids. Trimming removed 1 base from V and 0 bases from J, with 10 bases in between. From germline, CDR1 is DFQATT and CDR2 SNEGSKA (reference sequence). This chain's CDR3 is CSARVFGGSYEQYF. The CDR3 DNA reads as TGCAGTGCTAGAGTTTTTGGGGGCTCCTACGAGCAGTACTTC.

The sample holds one count of this clonotype. This chain uses TRBV6-5 with TRBJ1-5; D perhaps matches TRBD1 (5 bases). Germline lookup yields CDR1 MNHEY and CDR2 SVGAGI. The CDR3 has 15 amino acids. Trimming removed 2 bases from V and 9 bases from J, with 17 bases in between. Written as DNA, the CDR3 is TGTGCCAGCAGTTACGATGGCAGGGCGAGTGTGCCCCAGCATTTT. Its translation: CASSYDGRASVPQHF.

Many counts were recorded for this clonotype. The chain couples TRBV12-5 to TRBJ2-5, with 8 bases fitting TRBD1. V gave up 3 bases and J gave up 1 base; unmatched junction bases: 4. The CDR3 totals 15 residues. Germline CDR1 and CDR2: LGHNT and FRNRAP. CDR3 region: CASGFWTGLQETQYF. CDR3 DNA: TGTGCTAGTGGTTTTTGGACAGGGCTCCAAGAGACCCAGTACTTC.

This clonotype appeared many times. The rearrangement uses TRBV28 and TRBJ2-2, with 7 bases aligning to TRBD1. The CDR3 consists of 13 residues. Germline CDR1 is MDHEN and CDR2 is SYDVKM. Trimming cost V 10 bases and J 6 bases; bases outside gene matches: 8. The CDR3 DNA reads TGTGCCACCCGCCGGGGACAGCCCGGGGAGCTGTTTTTT. Protein product: CATRRGQPGELFF. Together with reference TRBV28 and TRBJ2-2, the CDR3 gives the full variable domain: DVKVTQSSRYLVKRTGEKVFLECVQDMDHENMFWYRQDPGLGLRLIYFSYDVKMKEKGDIPEGYSVSREKKERFSLILESASTNQTSMYLCATRRGQPGELFFGEGSRLTVL.

This clonotype was seen only a few times. The chain has TRBV2 and TRBJ2-2, with 7 bases aligning to TRBD2. V trimming: 4 bases; J trimming: 0 bases; junction bases outside the gene matches: 5. This CDR3 region has 16 residues. In germline, CDR1 is SNHLY, CDR2 FYNNEI. Here the CDR3 DNA reads TGTGCCAGCAGTGTAGGCGGGAGTTCGAACACCGGGGAGCTGTTTTTT. Its protein product is CASSVGGSSNTGELFF.